This T cell receptor beta chain was found in a study of cytomegalovirus exposure and HLA in healthy donors (dated by TCRdb to 2016 to 2017). Turning to the overall study: An earlier analysis of some 500 of the donors reported more than 250 Gb of sequence data and around 110 million unique TCR beta sequences from 150 million to 200 million T cells. An early release covering roughly 640 HLA-typed donors comprised about 300 gigabases of sequencing data and some 79 million unique TCR sequences. Of the 350 to 450 genotyped donors, over 80% were placed in the genetic ancestry cluster associated with self-reported Caucasian donors. The study was designed to test whether signatures of past pathogen exposure could be identified by cataloging public T cell receptors. The study profiled the T cell repertoires of under 700 subjects by immunosequencing and related them to cytomegalovirus serostatus. Along with the approximately 650-subject first cohort, a separate validation cohort of about 110 different subjects was used. To predict cytomegalovirus infection status, the study combined high-throughput TCR immunosequencing, statistical association of individual TCRs with disease status, and machine learning. A later analysis re-examined previously published TCR beta repertoires from hundreds of donors and added high-resolution HLA genotyping to investigate patterns of TCR occurrence. Rather than drawing on any new phenotypic data, the later analysis identified candidate immune exposures from TCR beta sequences and the way those sequences occurred across donors. An earlier analysis of around 580 of the donors used high-throughput TCR beta sequencing to judge whether each TCR beta V gene segment behaved as functional or pseudogenic. Donor age, sex, ethnicity and CMV serostatus were compiled together with the repertoire data. A later genetic analysis took genome-wide SNP genotypes for about three fifths of the roughly 700 donors and used that subset as a discovery cohort. Every discovery cohort repertoire had been produced on one sequencing platform. Both class I and class II loci were covered by HLA typing, at four-digit resolution. The number of donors typed differed by locus, with about 629-630 for A, B, C, DRB1 and DQB1, 522 for DQA1, about 610 for DPA1, and around 450 for DPB1. Four to six DR-DQ haplotypes were handled as single units for association and clustering, since linkage in the cohort was strong. Among roughly 400 genotyped donors of the cohort, an average of about 240,000 unique TCR beta nucleotide sequences was sequenced per donor, of which roughly 17% were non-productive.

In total, over 600 healthy bone marrow donors made up the cohort. All cohort members were sampled while nominally healthy, although unrecorded immune exposures were likely present. The donor tested CMV seronegative, placing the donor among the roughly 400 seronegative members of the cohort. Each donor provided a peripheral blood sample, and peripheral blood mononuclear cells were used for TCR beta sequencing. The Qiagen DNeasy Blood Extraction Kit was used to extract genomic DNA from the blood cell samples. V loses 2 bases at its end and J loses 0 bases; junction bases beyond the gene matches: 7. In the germline V gene (reference sequence), CDR1 corresponds to SEHNR and CDR2 to FQNEAQ. Inclusive of the bounding cysteine and phenylalanine, the CDR3 is 17 residues long. Just the 51-base CDR3 DNA is kept, in frame starting at base 1. Concerning this clone itself: The antigen it recognizes is unknown. Base quality data are lacking; no much larger clone is found one base away.

Summary of the overall study and its limitations: A further reported finding was that TCR beta sequences accurately predicted the HLA-A and HLA-B alleles for most subjects in the first cohort. A later analysis found that TCR association rates varied across HLA loci, with DRB1 alleles showing the most associated TCRs and HLA-C alleles the fewest. Compared with the 666-donor mean, donors in an Asian-associated ancestry cluster had fewer N-insertions in productive TCRs, according to a later genetic analysis. Because the 87-base-pair reads could not distinguish some IMGT-functional V segments, including TRBV6-2 and TRBV6-3, those segments were excluded. Because counts were too low, roughly 18 rarely observed V segments, including chromosome 9 orphons, were left out of the earlier analysis of about 500 of the donors. A later analysis reported that several top co-occurrence clusters appeared linked to parvovirus B19, influenza, CMV and Epstein-Barr virus. Correlated functional status among segregating V segments might reflect linkage disequilibrium, but an unknown experimental factor could not be ruled out. In vitro tests confirmed that a few of the cytomegalovirus-associated TCR beta chains recognize cytomegalovirus antigens. The authors suggested that the approach could potentially be generalized to other disease states and immunological phenotypes. In an earlier analysis of around 600 of the donors, most TCR beta V segments appeared in productive rearrangements about 87% or about 30% of the time, broadly matching IMGT annotations. In the study, approximately 160 TCR beta chains were listed as associated with cytomegalovirus. Assigning TCR associations to individual alleles was difficult when HLA alleles, especially DR and DQ, strongly co-occurred. Roughly uniform sequencing depth across donors was assumed in presence/absence analyses, although this assumption may not hold. This cohort had only TCR beta chains sequenced, and the lack of alpha or paired-chain data limited which features could be detected. Because HLA typing was missing for some donors at each locus, association tests included only the typed subset. In a later analysis, over 15,000 TCR beta sequences were associated with specific HLA alleles at a false discovery rate of 0.05. The classifier was reported to diagnose cytomegalovirus status with high specificity and sensitivity in both the original and validation cohorts. In a later analysis, HLA-associated TCR beta chains showed more clonal expansion and lower generation probabilities than non-associated chains that were equally common. A later genetic analysis associated a missense DCLRE1C variant with V-gene and J-gene trimming of TCR beta chains, and an independent cohort replicated the association. Most TCR sequences were observed very rarely across donors, whereas some public TCRs were present in many individuals. For the cohort, immune exposure information was limited to CMV serostatus. A cluster of highly shared sequence variants was judged likely to represent a technical artifact of the sequencing pipeline. Most CMV-associated TCR beta chains appeared to be HLA-restricted in a later analysis, and the HLA associations seemed to be driven largely by CMV exposure.

Library construction relied on the immunoSEQ multiplex PCR assay. For the multiplex PCR, a mixture combining 60 forward primers for TCR Vbeta segments and 13 reverse primers for TCR Jbeta segments was used. Amplification of the CDR3 region of rearranged TCR beta genes was performed with a multiplex PCR assay on genomic DNA. The amplified TCR beta libraries were sequenced on the Illumina HiSeq System as 87-base-pair reads. The paper's processing steps were these. A later analysis counted 65 million to 90 million unique TCR beta chains across the 640 or so repertoires, and some 11 million of these chains were shared by at least two donors. Raw reads were error-corrected and collapsed into unique sequences by a nearest-neighbor algorithm in which closely related sequences were merged to remove PCR and sequencing errors. CDR3 sequences were aligned to IMGT reference sequences to assign V, D and J gene segments. For a sequence to be retained, a match of at least six nucleotides was required to both a V gene segment and a J gene segment. A rearrangement counted as productive if the CDR3 had no stop codons and remained in frame with V and J, and every other rearrangement counted as non-productive. Following IMGT convention, CDR3 was defined as the stretch from the second conserved V-encoded cysteine to the conserved J-encoded phenylalanine. In an earlier analysis of around 540 of the donors, sequences lacking an unambiguous match to a single V gene segment were excluded. In an earlier analysis of 450 to 750 of the donors, a V segment was called functional when productive rearrangements were above 56.7%, and segregating when the standard deviation between donors exceeded 5%. A statistical classification framework was built to diagnose cytomegalovirus status from the catalog of TCR beta chain sequences. In a later analysis, V and J genes were assigned by comparing TCR nucleotide sequences against IMGT/GENE-DB human TR gene sequences. A later analysis assigned CDR3 sequences and most-parsimonious VDJ recombination scenarios with the TCRdist pipeline. A later analysis defined each TCR beta chain by its CDR3 amino acid sequence plus V-gene family, and excluded reads lacking a unique V-gene family. In a later analysis, nearly 600 highly shared, low-generation-probability nucleotide sequences were removed to address suspected cross-contamination and a sequencing artifact. A later analysis calculated a clonal expansion index for each public chain from normalized within-repertoire ranks of inferred template counts. Generation probabilities in a later analysis came from a VDJ recombination model fitted to out-of-frame rearrangements, and those results were checked against IGoR. A later analysis scored TCR-TCR, TCR-HLA and TCR-CMV co-occurrence with hypergeometric tests, applying a repertoire-size bias correction to TCR pairs. False discovery rates were estimated in a later analysis by permuting HLA or CMV assignments 20 times. In a later analysis, co-occurring TCRs were grouped with DBSCAN, and TCRdist sequence similarity was added when clustering was performed within HLA-allele-positive subsets. For co-occurrence clustering, repertoires with fewer than 30,000 or more than 120,000 public chains were excluded, along with about five repertoires with anomalous nucleotide sharing. TCRdb retrieved this table from immuneACCESS and kept in-frame rearrangements only. Not all clones are present; in checked studies, unresolved V genes account for under half, and no reason is known for the remainder. The V and J calls and the clone size are those of that table, but D and trimming were determined from the DNA. This sample is represented by about 190,000 clones; around 75% of them were singletons. Jointly, the top ten make up roughly 1.9% of the sample.

Specimen: PBMCs. The chain couples TRBV7-9 to TRBJ2-5, with TRBD2 matching 9 junction bases. The sequence was collected from a woman younger than 45 in good health and CMV-seronegative. DNA sequence: TGTGCCAGCAGCTTACTAGCGGGGAATCCGTACCAAGAGACCCAGTACTTC. It codes for CASSLLAGNPYQETQYF.